This entry is about one T cell receptor (beta chain). The authors reverse transcribed roughly 0.5 to 1 ug RNA with random hexamers. Across 54 Vbeta and 13 Jbeta, TCR beta CDR3 was amplified with immunoSEQ multiplex PCR. TCRdb reanalysed the immunoSEQ multiplex PCR reads using MiXCR and keeps one entry per CDR3 protein. The table records tens of thousands of distinct CDR3 sequences, roughly 96% of them present only once. This entry belongs to a study of CD8 T cells in Susac syndrome. Sequenced sample: CD8+ T cells from PBMCs. This clonotype was sampled from a human donor with Susac syndrome.

CDR3 DNA: TGCGCCAGCAGTCATATTAGGGGGGACCTTTATGGCTACACCTTC. Its protein product is CASSHIRGDLYGYTF. The chain carries TRBV23-1 and TRBJ1-2, with D possibly matching TRBD1 (6 bases). TRBV23-1 counts as an open reading frame of uncertain function. V lost 3 bases to trimming and J lost 5 bases, with 16 bases between them. The CDR3 sequence is 15 residues long.